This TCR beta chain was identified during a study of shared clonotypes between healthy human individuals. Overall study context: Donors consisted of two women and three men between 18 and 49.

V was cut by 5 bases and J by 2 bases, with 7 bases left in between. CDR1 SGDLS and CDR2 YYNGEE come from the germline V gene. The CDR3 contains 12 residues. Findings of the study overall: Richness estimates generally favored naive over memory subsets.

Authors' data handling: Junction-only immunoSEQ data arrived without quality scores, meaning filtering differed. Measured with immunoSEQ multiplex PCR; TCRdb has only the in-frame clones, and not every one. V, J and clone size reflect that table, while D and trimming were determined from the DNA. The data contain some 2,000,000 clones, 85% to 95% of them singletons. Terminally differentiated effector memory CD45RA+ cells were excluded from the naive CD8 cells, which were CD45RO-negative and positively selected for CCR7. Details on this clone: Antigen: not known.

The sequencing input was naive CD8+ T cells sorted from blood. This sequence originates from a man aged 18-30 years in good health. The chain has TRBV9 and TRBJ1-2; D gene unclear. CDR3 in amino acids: CASRSTNYGYTF. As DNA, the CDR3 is TGTGCCAGCAGATCCACGAACTATGGCTACACCTTC.